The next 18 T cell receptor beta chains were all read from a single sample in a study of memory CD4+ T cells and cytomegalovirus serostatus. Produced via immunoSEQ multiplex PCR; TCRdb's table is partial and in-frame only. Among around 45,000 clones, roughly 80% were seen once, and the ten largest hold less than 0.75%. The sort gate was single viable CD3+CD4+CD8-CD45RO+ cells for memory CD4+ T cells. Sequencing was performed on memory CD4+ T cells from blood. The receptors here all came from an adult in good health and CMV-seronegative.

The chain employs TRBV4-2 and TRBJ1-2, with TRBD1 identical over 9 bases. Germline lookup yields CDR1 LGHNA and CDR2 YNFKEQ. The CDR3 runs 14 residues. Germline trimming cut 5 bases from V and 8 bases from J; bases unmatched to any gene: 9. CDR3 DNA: TGTGCCAGCAGCGTAACCGGGACAGGGAAAGGCTACACCTTC. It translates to CASSVTGTGKGYTF.

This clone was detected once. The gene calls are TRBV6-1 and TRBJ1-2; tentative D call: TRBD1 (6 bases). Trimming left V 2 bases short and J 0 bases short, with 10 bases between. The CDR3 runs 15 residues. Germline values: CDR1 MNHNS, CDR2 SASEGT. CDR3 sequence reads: CASSELTGPNYGYTF. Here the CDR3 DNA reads TGTGCCAGCAGTGAATTGACAGGTCCTAACTATGGCTACACCTTC.

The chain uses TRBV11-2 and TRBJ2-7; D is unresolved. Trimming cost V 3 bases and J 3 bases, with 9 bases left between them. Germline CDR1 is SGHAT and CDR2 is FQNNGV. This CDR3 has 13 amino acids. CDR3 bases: TGTGCCAGCAGCTTCACAGACCTCTACGAGCAGTACTTC. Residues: CASSFTDLYEQYF.

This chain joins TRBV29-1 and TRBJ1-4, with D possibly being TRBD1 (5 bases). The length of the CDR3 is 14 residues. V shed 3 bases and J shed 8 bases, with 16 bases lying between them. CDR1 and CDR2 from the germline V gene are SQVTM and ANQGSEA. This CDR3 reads CSVDPQGIGEKLFF. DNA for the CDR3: TGCAGCGTTGATCCCCAGGGAATTGGCGAAAAACTGTTTTTT.

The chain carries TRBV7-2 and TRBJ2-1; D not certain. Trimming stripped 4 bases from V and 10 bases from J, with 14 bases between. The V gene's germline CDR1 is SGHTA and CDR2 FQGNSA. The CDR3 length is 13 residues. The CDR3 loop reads CASSSYFGAEQFF. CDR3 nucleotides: TGTGCCAGCAGCTCTTACTTCGGCGCAGAGCAGTTCTTC.

CDR3 protein: CASSETGTSGGAGRETQYF. In DNA, the CDR3 is TGTGCCAGCAGCGAAACCGGGACTAGCGGGGGGGCTGGGCGAGAGACCCAGTACTTC. The V and J genes are TRBV9 and TRBJ2-5; 16 bases are shared with TRBD2. CDR3 size: 19 residues. V trimming: 3 bases; J trimming: 4 bases; junction bases outside the gene matches: 12. Looked up from germline, CDR1 is SGDLS and CDR2 is YYNGEE.

CDR3 bases: TGTGCCAGCAGTGAATCGGGGGCGCTCAGGGAGACCCAGTACTTC. It specifies CASSESGALRETQYF. The chain couples TRBV6-1 to TRBJ2-5; D tentatively fits TRBD1 or TRBD2 (6 bases each). With 2 bases removed from V and 5 bases from J, the gap between germline ends came to 15 bases. The CDR3 spans 15 residues. Germline V gene data show CDR1 as MNHNS and CDR2 as SASEGT.

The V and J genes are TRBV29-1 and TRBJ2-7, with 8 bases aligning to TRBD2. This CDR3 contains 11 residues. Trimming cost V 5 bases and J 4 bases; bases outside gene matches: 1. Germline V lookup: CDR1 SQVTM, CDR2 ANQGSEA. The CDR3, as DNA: TGCAGCGTTACGGGGGGGTACGAGCAGTACTTC. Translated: CSVTGGYEQYF.

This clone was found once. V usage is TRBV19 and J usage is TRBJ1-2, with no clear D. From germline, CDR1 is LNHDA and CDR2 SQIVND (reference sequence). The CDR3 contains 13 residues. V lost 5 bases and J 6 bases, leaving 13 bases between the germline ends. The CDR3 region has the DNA TGTGCCAGTAGTCATCTGGCAGCAGATGGCTACACCTTC. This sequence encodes CASSHLAADGYTF.

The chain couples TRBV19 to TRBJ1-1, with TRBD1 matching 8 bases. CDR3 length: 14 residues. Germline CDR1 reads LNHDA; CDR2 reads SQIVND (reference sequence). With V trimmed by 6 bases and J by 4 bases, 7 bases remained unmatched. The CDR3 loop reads CASRKTGVGTEAFF. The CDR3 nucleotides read TGTGCCAGTAGGAAGACAGGGGTTGGCACTGAAGCTTTCTTT. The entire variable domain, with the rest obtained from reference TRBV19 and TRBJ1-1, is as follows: DGGITQSPKYLFRKEGQNVTLSCEQNLNHDAMYWYRQDPGQGLRLIYYSQIVNDFQKGDIAEGYSVSREKKESFPLTVTSAQKNPTAFYLCASRKTGVGTEAFFGQGTRLTVV.

In DNA form, the CDR3 reads TGTGCCTGGAGTGTCGGGGTGACACTTAATGAAAAACTGTTTTTT. Translated, it gives CAWSVGVTLNEKLFF. The gene calls are TRBV30 and TRBJ1-4; D is unclear. This CDR3 spans 15 amino acids. The germline V gene encodes CDR1 GTSNPN and CDR2 SVGIG (reference sequence). Trimming removed 0 bases from V and 4 bases from J, with 12 bases in between. Filled out from reference TRBV30 and TRBJ1-4, the complete variable domain reads SQTIHQWPATLVQPVGSPLSLECTVEGTSNPNLYWYRQAAGRGLQLLFYSVGIGQISSEVPQNLSASRPQDRQFILSSKKLLLSDSGFYLCAWSVGVTLNEKLFFGSGTQLSVL.

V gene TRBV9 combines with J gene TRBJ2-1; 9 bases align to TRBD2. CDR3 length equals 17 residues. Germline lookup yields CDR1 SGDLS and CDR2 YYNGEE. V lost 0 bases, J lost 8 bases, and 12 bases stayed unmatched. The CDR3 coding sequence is TGTGCCAGCAGCGTAGATCCCCCTAGCGGGGTAATTCATGAGCAGTTCTTC. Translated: CASSVDPPSGVIHEQFF.

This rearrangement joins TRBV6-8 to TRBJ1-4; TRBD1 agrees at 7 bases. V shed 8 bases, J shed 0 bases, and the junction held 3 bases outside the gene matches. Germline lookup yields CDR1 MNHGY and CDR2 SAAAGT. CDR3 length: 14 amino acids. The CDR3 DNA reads TGTGCCAGCGGGACAGTTGCAACTAATGAAAAACTGTTTTTT. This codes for CASGTVATNEKLFF.

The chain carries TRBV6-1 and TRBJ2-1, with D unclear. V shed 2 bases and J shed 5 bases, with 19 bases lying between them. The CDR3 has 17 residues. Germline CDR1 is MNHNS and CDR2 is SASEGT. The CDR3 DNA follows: TGTGCCAGCAGTGAAAATATTGGGGTGGGCTTGGACAATGAGCAGTTCTTC. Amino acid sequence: CASSENIGVGLDNEQFF.

This chain's CDR3 is CATSRDFSGFGNTIYF. CDR3 coding DNA: TGTGCCACCAGCAGAGATTTTTCAGGGTTTGGAAACACCATATATTTT. The J gene is TRBJ1-3, the V gene TRBV15, with D tentatively TRBD1 (5 bases). V gave up 0 bases and J gave up 3 bases, with 12 bases separating them. Germline-derived CDR1 and CDR2 are LNHNV and YYDKDF (reference sequence). The CDR3 sequence is 16 residues long.

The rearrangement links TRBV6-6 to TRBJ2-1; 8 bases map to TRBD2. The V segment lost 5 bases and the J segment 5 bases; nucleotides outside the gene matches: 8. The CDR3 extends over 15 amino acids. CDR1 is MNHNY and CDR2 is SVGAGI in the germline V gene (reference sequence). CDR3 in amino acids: CASSTPGLDNNEQFF. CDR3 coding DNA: TGTGCCAGCAGTACGCCGGGACTAGACAACAATGAGCAGTTCTTC.

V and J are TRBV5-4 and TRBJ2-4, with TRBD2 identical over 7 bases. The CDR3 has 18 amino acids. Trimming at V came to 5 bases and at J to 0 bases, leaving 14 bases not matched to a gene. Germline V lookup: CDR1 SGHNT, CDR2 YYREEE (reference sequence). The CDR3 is CASSMMMGGNLAKNIQYF. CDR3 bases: TGTGCCAGCAGTATGATGATGGGGGGGAACCTAGCCAAAAACATTCAGTACTTC.

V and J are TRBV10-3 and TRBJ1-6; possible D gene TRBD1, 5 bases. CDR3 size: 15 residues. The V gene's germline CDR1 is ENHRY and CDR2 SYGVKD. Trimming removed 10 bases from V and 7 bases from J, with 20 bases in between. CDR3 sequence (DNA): TGTGCCACCCAGAATGAGGGGCAAGGCAATTCACCCCTCCACTTT. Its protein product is CATQNEGQGNSPLHF.